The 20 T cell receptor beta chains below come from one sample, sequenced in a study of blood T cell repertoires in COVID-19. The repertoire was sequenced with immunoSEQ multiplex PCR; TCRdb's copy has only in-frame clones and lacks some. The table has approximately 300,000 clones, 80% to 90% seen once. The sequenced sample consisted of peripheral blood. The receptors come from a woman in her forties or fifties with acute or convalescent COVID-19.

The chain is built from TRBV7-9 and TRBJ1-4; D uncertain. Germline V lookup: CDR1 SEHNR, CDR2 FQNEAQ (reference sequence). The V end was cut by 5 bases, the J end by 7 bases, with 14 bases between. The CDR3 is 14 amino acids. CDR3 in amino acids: CASSQYQDGEKLFF. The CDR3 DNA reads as TGTGCCAGCAGCCAGTATCAAGATGGTGAAAAACTGTTTTTT.

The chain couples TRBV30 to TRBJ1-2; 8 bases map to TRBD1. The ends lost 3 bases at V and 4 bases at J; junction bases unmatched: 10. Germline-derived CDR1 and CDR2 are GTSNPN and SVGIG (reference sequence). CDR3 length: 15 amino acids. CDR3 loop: CAWRPFDRGTYGYTF. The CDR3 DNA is TGTGCCTGGAGGCCCTTTGACAGGGGTACCTATGGCTACACCTTC.

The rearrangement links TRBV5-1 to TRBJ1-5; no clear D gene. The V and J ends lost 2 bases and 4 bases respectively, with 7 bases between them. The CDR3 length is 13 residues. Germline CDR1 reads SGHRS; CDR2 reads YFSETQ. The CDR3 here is CASSFGVNQPQHF. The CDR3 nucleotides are TGCGCCAGCAGCTTCGGTGTGAATCAGCCCCAGCATTTT.

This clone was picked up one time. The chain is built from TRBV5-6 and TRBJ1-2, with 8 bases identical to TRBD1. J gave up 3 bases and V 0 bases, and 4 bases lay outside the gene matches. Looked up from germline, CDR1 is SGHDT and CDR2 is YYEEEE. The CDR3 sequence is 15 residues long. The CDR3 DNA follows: TGTGCCAGCAGCTTGGGGCTACAGGGGGACTATGGCTACACCTTC. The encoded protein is CASSLGLQGDYGYTF.

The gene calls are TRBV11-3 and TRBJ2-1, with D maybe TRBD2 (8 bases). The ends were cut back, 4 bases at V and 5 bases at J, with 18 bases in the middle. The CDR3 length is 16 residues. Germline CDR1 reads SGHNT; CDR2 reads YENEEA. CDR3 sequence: CASSSKGAGGNNEQFF. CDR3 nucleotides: TGTGCCAGCAGCTCCAAGGGGGCGGGAGGTAACAATGAGCAGTTCTTC.

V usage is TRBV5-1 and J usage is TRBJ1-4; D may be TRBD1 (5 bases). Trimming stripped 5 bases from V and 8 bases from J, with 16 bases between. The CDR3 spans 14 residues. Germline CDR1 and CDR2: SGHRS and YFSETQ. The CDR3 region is CASSPTAKVEKLFF. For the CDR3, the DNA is TGCGCCAGCAGTCCGACAGCTAAGGTGGAAAAACTGTTTTTT.

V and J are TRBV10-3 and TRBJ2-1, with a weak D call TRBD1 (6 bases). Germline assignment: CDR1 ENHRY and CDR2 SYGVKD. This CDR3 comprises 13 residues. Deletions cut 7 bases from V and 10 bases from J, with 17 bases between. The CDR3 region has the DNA TGTGCCATCAAGACGTCAGGGGATGGGGAGCAGTTCTTC. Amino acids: CAIKTSGDGEQFF.

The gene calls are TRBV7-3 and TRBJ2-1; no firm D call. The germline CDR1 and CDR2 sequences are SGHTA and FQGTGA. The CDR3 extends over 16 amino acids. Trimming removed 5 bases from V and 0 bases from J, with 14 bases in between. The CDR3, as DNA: TGTGCCAGCAGCCCAGATTTTTCTAGCTCCTACAATGAGCAGTTCTTC. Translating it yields CASSPDFSSSYNEQFF.

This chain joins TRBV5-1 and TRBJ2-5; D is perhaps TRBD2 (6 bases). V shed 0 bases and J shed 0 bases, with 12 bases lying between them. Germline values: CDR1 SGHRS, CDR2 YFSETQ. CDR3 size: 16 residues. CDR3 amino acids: CASSLEASVNQETQYF. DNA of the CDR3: TGCGCCAGCAGCTTGGAGGCTAGCGTCAACCAAGAGACCCAGTACTTC.

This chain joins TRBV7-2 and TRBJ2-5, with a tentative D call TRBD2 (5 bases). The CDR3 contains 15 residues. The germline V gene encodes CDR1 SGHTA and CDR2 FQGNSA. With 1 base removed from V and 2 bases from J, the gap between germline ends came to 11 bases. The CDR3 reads CASSLVERVQETQYF. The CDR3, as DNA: TGTGCCAGCAGCTTAGTTGAGAGGGTACAAGAGACCCAGTACTTC.

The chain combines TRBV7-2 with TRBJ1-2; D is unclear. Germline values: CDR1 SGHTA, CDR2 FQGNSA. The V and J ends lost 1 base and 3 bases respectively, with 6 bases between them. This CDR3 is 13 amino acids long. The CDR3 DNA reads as TGTGCCAGCAGCTTAGTGGCAGACTATGGCTACACCTTC. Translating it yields CASSLVADYGYTF.

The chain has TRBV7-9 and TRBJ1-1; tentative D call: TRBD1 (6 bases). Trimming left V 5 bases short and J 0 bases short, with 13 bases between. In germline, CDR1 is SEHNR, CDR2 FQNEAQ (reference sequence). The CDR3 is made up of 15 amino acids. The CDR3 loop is CASSTRQALNTEAFF. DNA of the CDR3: TGTGCCAGCAGCACCCGACAGGCCCTGAACACTGAAGCTTTCTTT.

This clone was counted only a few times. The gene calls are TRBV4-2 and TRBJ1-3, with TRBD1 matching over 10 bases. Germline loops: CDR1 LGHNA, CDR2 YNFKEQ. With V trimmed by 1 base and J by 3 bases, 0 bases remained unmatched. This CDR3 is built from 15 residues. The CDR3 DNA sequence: TGTGCCAGCAGCCAAGGGACAGGGGGTGGAAACACCATATATTTT. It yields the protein CASSQGTGGGNTIYF.

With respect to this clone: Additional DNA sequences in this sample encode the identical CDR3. The CDR3 nucleotides read TGTGCCAGCAGCGGACCGGGCTACGAGCAGTACTTC. This codes for CASSGPGYEQYF. V usage is TRBV9 and J usage is TRBJ2-7; the D is unclear. V gave up 3 bases and J gave up 3 bases, with 7 bases separating them. The CDR3 runs 12 residues. Germline V gives CDR1 SGDLS, CDR2 YYNGEE.

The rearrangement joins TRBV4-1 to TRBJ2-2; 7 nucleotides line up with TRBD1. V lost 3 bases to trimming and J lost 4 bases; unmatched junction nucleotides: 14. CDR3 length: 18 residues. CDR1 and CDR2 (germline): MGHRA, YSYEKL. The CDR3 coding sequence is TGCGCCAGCAGCCAGGGTTTAGGGGGCGCTTGGATCACCGGGGAGCTGTTTTTT. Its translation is CASSQGLGGAWITGELFF.

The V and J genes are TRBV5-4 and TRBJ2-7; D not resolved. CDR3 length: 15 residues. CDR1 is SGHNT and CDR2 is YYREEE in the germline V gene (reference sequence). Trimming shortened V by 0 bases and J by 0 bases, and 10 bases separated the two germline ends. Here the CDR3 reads CASSLASRGSYEQYF. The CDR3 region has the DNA TGTGCCAGCAGCTTGGCTTCACGCGGCTCCTACGAGCAGTACTTC.

The CDR3 reads CAWSPITGVNEQFF. DNA of the CDR3: TGTGCCTGGAGTCCTATAACGGGAGTCAATGAGCAGTTCTTC. The chain couples TRBV30 to TRBJ2-1; possibly TRBD2 for D (6 bases). The ends were cut back, 2 bases at V and 6 bases at J, with 14 bases in the middle. CDR1 and CDR2 (germline): GTSNPN, SVGIG (reference sequence). This CDR3 contains 14 residues. Using reference TRBV30 and TRBJ2-1 for the parts outside the CDR3, the full variable domain is SQTIHQWPATLVQPVGSPLSLECTVEGTSNPNLYWYRQAAGRGLQLLFYSVGIGQISSEVPQNLSASRPQDRQFILSSKKLLLSDSGFYLCAWSPITGVNEQFFGPGTRLTVL.

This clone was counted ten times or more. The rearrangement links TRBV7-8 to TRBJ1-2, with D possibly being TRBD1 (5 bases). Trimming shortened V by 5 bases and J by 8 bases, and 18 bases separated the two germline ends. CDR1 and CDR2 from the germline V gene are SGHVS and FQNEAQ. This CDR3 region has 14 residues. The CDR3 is CASSPGLQDKGYTF. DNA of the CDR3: TGTGCCAGCAGCCCTGGGTTACAGGATAAGGGCTACACCTTC.

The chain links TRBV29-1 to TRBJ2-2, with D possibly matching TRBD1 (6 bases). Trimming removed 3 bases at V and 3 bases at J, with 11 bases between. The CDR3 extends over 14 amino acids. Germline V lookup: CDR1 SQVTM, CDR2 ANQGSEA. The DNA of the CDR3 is TGCAGCGTTGATAAGGGACACGACACCGGGGAGCTGTTTTTT. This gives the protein CSVDKGHDTGELFF.

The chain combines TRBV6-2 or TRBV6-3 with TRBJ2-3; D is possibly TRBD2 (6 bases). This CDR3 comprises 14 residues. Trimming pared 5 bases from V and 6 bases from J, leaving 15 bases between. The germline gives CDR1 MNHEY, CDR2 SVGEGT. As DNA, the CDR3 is TGTGCCAGCAGTAGAGGACTACCCGGGGATACGCAGTATTTT. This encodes CASSRGLPGDTQYF.